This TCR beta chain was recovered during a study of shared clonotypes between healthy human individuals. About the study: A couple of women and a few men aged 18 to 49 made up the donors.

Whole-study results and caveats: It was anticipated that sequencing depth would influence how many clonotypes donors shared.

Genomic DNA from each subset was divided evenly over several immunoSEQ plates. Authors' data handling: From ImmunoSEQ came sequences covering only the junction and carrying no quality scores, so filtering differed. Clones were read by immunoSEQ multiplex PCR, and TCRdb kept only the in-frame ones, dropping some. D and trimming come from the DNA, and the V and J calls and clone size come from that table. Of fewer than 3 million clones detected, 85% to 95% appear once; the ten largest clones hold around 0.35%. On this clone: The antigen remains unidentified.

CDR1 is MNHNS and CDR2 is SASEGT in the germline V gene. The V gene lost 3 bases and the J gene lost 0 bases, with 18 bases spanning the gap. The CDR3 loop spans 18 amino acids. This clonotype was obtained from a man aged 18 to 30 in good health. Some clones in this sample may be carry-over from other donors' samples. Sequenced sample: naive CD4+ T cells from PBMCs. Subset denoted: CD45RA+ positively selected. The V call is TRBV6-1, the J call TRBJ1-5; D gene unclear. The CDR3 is CASSETGSWVGSNQPQHF. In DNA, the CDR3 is TGTGCCAGCAGTGAGACGGGATCTTGGGTTGGTAGCAATCAGCCCCAGCATTTT.